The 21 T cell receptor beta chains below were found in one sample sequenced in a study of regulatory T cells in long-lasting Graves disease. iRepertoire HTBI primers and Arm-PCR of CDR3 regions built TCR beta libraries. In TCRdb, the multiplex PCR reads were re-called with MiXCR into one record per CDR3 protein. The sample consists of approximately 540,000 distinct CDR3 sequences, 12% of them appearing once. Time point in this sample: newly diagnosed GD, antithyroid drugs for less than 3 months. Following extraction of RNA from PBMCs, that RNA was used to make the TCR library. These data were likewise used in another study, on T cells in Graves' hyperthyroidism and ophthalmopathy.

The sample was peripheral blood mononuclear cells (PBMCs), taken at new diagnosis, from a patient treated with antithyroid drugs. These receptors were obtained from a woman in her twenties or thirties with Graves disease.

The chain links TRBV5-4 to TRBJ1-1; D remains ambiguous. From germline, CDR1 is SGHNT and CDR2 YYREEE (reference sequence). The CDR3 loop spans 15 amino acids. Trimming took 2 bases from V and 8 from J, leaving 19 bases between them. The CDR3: CASSFDPGLFFEAFF. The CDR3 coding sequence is TGTGCCAGCAGCTTCGACCCGGGGTTGTTCTTCGAAGCTTTCTTT.

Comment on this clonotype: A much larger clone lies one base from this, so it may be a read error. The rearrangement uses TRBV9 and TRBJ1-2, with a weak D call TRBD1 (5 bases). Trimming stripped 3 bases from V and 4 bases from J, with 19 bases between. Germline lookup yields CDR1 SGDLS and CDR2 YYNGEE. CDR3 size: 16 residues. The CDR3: CASSGGDGDRTYGYTF. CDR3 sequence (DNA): TGTGCCAGCAGCGGTGGGGACGGGGACCGAACCTATGGCTACACCTTC.

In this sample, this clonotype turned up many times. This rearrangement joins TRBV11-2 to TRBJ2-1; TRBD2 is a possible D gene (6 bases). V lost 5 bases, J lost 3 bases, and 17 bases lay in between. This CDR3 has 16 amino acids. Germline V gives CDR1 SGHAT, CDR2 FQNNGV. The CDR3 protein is CASSLHAGFFYNEQFF. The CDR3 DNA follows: TGTGCCAGCAGCCTCCACGCGGGATTTTTCTACAATGAGCAGTTCTTC.

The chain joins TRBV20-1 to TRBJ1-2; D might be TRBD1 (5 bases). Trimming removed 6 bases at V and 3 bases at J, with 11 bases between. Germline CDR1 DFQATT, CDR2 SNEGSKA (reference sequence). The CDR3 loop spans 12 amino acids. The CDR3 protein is CSAGDSDYGYTF. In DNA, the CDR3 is TGCAGTGCGGGCGACAGCGACTATGGCTACACCTTC.

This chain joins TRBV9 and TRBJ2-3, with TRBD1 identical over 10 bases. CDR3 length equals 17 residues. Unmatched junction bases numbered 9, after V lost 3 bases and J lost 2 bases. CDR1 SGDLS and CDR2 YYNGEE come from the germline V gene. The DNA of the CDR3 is TGTGCCAGCAGCGGCCGGGACAGGGGTACCCCCACAGATACGCAGTATTTT. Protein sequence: CASSGRDRGTPTDTQYF.

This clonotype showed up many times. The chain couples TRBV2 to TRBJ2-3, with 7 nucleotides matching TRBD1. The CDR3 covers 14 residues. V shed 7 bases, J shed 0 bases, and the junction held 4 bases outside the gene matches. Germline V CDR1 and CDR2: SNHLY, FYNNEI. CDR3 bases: TGTGCCAGCACCGCGGACAGGAGCACAGATACGCAGTATTTT. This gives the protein CASTADRSTDTQYF. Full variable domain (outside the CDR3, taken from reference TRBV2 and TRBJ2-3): EPEVTQTPSHQVTQMGQEVILRCVPISNHLYFYWYRQILGQKVEFLVSFYNNEISEKSEIFDDQFSVERPDGSNFTLKIRSTKLEDSAMYFCASTADRSTDTQYFGPGTRLTVL.

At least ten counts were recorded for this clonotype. The CDR3 DNA follows: TGTGCCAGCAGTGCTGGGACATCCCGTTCCTACGAGCAGTACTTC. Amino acid sequence: CASSAGTSRSYEQYF. The J gene is TRBJ2-7, the V gene TRBV2, with D possibly matching TRBD1 (6 bases). Between the trimmed V and J ends, which lost 4 bases and 1 base, there was a span of 14 bases. Per the germline V gene, CDR1 is SNHLY and CDR2 is FYNNEI. The CDR3 runs to 15 residues.

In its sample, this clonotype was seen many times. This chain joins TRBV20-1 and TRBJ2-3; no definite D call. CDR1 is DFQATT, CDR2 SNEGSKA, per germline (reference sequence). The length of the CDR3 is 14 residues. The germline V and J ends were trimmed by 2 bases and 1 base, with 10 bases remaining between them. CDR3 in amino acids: CSARRAGRTDTQYF. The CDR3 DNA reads TGCAGTGCTAGAAGGGCCGGTCGCACAGATACGCAGTATTTT.

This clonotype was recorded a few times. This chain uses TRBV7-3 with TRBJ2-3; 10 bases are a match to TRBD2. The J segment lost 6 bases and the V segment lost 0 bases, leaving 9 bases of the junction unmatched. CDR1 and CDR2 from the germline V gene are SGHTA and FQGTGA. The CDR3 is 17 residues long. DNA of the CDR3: TGTGCCAGCAGCTTAACGGGCCTAGCGGGAGTCGGGGATACGCAGTATTTT. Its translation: CASSLTGLAGVGDTQYF.

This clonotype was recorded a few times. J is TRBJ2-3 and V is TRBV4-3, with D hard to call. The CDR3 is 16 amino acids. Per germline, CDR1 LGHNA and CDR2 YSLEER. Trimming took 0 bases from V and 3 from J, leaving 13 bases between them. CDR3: CASSQEYGIVTDTQYF. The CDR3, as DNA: TGCGCCAGCAGCCAAGAGTATGGGATAGTTACAGATACGCAGTATTTT.

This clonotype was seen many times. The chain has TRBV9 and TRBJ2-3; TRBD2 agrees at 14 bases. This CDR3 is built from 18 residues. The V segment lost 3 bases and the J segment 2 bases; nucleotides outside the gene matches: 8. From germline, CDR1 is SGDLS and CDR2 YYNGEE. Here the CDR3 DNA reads TGTGCCAGCAGCGCAGGAGCGGGACTAGCGGGAGTCACAGATACGCAGTATTTT. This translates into CASSAGAGLAGVTDTQYF.

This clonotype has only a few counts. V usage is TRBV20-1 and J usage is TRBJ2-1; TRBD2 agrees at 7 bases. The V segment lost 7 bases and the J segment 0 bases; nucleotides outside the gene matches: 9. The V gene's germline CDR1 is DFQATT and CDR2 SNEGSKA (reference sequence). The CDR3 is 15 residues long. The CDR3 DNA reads TGCAGTGGGGAGGGCTTGGTCAGCTCCTACAATGAGCAGTTCTTC. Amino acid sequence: CSGEGLVSSYNEQFF.

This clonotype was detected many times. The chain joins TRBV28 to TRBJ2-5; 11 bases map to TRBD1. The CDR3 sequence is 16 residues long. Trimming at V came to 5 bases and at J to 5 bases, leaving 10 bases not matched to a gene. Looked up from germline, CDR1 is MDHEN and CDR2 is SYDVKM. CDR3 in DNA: TGTGCCAGCAGTCGCCTGAGGACAGGGGGCGATGAGACCCAGTACTTC. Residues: CASSRLRTGGDETQYF.

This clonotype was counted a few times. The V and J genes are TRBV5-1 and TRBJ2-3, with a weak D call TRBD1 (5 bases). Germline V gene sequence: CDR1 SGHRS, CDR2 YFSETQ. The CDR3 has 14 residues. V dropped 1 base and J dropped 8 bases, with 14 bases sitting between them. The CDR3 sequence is CASSLLSGPGTQYF. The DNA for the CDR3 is TGCGCCAGCAGCTTGTTGTCAGGGCCGGGTACGCAGTATTTT.

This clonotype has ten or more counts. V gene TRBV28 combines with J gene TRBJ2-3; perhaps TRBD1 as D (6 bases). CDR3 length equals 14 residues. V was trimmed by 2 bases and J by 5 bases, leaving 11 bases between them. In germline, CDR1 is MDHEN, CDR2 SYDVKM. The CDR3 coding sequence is TGTGCCAGCAGTTTACGATCAGGGGAAGATACGCAGTATTTT. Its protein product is CASSLRSGEDTQYF.

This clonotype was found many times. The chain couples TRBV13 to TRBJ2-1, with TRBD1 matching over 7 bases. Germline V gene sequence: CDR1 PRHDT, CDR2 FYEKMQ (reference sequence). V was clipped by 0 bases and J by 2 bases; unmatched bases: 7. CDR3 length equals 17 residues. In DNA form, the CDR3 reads TGTGCCAGCAGCTTAGGTCGGGACAGCGTCACCTACAATGAGCAGTTCTTC. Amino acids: CASSLGRDSVTYNEQFF.

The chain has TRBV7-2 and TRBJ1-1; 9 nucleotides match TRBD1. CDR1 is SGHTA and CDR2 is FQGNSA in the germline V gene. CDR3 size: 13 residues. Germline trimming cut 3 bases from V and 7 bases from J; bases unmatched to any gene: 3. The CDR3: CASSFDRGSEAFF. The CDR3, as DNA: TGTGCCAGCAGCTTCGACAGGGGGAGTGAAGCTTTCTTT.

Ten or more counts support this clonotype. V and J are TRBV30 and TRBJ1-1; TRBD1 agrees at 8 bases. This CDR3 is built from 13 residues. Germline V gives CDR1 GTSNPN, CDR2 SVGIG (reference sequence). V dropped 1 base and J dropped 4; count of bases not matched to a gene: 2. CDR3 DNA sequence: TGTGCCTGGAGTGCAACAGGGGGCACTGAAGCTTTCTTT. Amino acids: CAWSATGGTEAFF.

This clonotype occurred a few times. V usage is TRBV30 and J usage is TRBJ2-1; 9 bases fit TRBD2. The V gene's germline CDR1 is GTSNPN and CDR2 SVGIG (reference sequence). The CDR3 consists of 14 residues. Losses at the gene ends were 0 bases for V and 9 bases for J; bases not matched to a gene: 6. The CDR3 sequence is CAWSVLAGLSEQFF. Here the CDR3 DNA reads TGTGCCTGGAGTGTCCTAGCGGGATTGAGTGAGCAGTTCTTC.

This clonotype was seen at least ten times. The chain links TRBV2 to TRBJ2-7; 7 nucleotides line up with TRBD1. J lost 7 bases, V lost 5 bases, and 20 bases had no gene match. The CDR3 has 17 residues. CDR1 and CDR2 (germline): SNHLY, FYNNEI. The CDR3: CASSRPYRGPVKWEQYF. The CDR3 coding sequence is TGTGCCAGCAGTCGGCCTTACAGGGGCCCCGTCAAGTGGGAGCAGTACTTC. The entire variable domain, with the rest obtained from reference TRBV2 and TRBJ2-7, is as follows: EPEVTQTPSHQVTQMGQEVILRCVPISNHLYFYWYRQILGQKVEFLVSFYNNEISEKSEIFDDQFSVERPDGSNFTLKIRSTKLEDSAMYFCASSRPYRGPVKWEQYFGPGTRLTVT.

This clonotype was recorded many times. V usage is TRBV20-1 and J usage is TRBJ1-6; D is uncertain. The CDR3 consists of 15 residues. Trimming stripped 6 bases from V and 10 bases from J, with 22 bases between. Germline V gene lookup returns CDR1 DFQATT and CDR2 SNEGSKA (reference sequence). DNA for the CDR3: TGCAGTGCGAAAGACATGGTAGCGGGAAGATCACCCCTCCACTTT. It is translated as CSAKDMVAGRSPLHF.